This T cell receptor (beta chain) was recovered during a study of spatial heterogeneity in lung cancer. Sample share makes this clonotype medium-sized. Its specificity is unknown. Because this beta chain is a stray read in a library intended to capture alpha chains, its abundance should not be given much weight. Overall study findings and caveats: Counts of expanded alpha and beta TCRs within tumors tracked the tumor nonsynonymous mutation count.

Individually, TCR cDNA molecules were each labelled with a unique molecular identifier. TCRdb reprocessed the 5' RACE reads with MiXCR, giving one entry per CDR3 protein. The repertoire holds some 5,000 distinct CDR3 sequences, with around 7.7% as singletons. Time point specified: sample taken at primary tumor resection. The V end was cut by 0 bases, the J end by 0 bases, with 2 bases between. Germline lookup yields CDR1 LGHNA and CDR2 YNFKEQ. The CDR3 has 14 amino acids. This specimen consisted of lung tumor tissue, obtained at surgery. The TCR sequence derives from a female donor with early-stage non-small cell lung cancer. The chain links TRBV4-2 to TRBJ2-2; no reliable D call. The CDR3 DNA reads as TGTGCCAGCAGCCAAGACCCGAACACCGGGGAGCTGTTTTTT. Its protein is CASSQDPNTGELFF.